This T cell receptor (beta chain) was identified during a study of beta chain features in type 1 diabetes (dated by TCRdb to 2017 to 2018). Looking at the study overall: No differences in mean age, gender distribution, total cell number or subset yield were found between patients and healthy donors. The study compared the TCRB repertoires of sorted circulating CD4+ T cell subsets in recently diagnosed type 1 diabetes patients with those in matched healthy donors. Regulatory and stem cell-like memory subsets were isolated from only 8 patients and roughly eight healthy donors, whereas naive and central memory subsets came from all 30 or so donors. A total of roughly 110 million sorted cells were examined across all samples, and the number of cells per subset was strongly correlated with RNA yield. Summary of the overall study and its limitations: Because cDNA was sequenced instead of genomic DNA, activated cells with high expression could be over-represented, although the groups did not differ in activation or CD3 levels. Because the HLA sub-analyses included only small numbers of individuals, any influence of HLA type on TCRB rearrangement was left unresolved. At VDJ recombination sites, type 1 diabetes patients had fewer insertions and more deleted nucleotides, which implies abnormalities in thymic rearrangement. Naive, central memory and regulatory TCRB repertoires appeared to be more similar among patients than among healthy donors. Type 1 diabetes patients showed a moderate but significant shortening of TCRB CDR3 length in all four CD4+ subsets. PCR may preferentially amplify shorter templates, but because patient and control samples were amplified and corrected together, any resulting skew would affect both groups equally.

The entire isolated RNA was reverse transcribed using the High Capacity cDNA Reverse Transcription Kit, and thus expressed TCRB transcripts were sequenced. Naive, central memory and regulatory T cell samples underwent deep immunoSEQ sequencing, averaging about 3.57 million total reads per sample. Sorted cells were lysed in RLT buffer and RNA was extracted with DNase-treated RNeasy Micro or Mini kits, depending on cell number. To prevent cross-contamination, every cell subset was processed on its own, while patient and healthy donor samples were processed together. The immunoSEQ multiplex PCR was used to amplify TCRB sequences from cDNA, yielding 87-bp fragments that span the CDR3 region. Amplicons were sequenced on the Illumina HiSeq platform. The source study handled its data this way. Synthetic template baselines were used to correct PCR bias computationally, reads within Hamming distance 2 were collapsed, and singletons that could not be merged were discarded. By aligning reads against IMGT, V, D and J genes, CDR3 length, and insertions or deletions at six rearrangement sites were assigned. Within each subset, clonotype counts were normalized to sorted cell number, and only after that were true diversity and Gini coefficients computed with the tcR R package. The overlap coefficient, calculated on TCRB nucleotide sequences, was used to measure repertoire sharing. As a proxy for the pre-selection repertoire, out-of-frame TCRB sequences from naive cells were analyzed. The immuneACCESS repertoire file appears here via TCRdb, limited to in-frame rearrangements. These files lack a portion of the clones; in checked studies, under half of the deficit traces to unresolved V genes, and the cause of the others is not known. Clone size and the V and J calls come from that table; the DNA yielded D and trimming. The sample table shows some 900,000 clones, and 17% are seen once. The ten largest clones represent 0.02% to 0.025% of the sample.

The CDR3 numbers 17 residues from cysteine through phenylalanine. Only the CDR3 DNA is retained, 51 bases long and in frame from the first base. Trimming accounts for 2 bases at V and 5 bases at J, while the number of junction bases matched to no gene is 10. CDR1 is given as MDHEN and CDR2 as SYDVKM, both from the germline V gene. About this clone itself: Its antigen is currently not known. Qualities for individual bases were not recorded, and no much larger clone is one base off.

Each donor gave one peripheral blood draw, averaging roughly 120 mL, which was collected into heparinised tubes. Naive, central memory, regulatory and stem cell-like memory CD4+ T cells were sorted on a BD FACSAria II using a panel including CD45RO, CCR7, CD25, CD127, CD95 and CD27. A purity above 95% was achieved for all sorted populations. PBMCs were isolated immediately by Lymphoprep density gradient centrifugation and stained directly without culture. So that batch effects would be minimized, each experiment stained and sorted samples in pairs, pairing one healthy donor with one patient. The sequence derives from a woman aged 18-35 years in good health. This receptor chain uses TRBV28 and TRBJ1-1, and 11 junction bases match TRBD1. Sequencing was performed on naive CD4+ T cells from blood. Read against the paper, the sample's cell subset or site label means: true naive CD4+ T cells. The sequence in DNA is TGTGCCAGCAGTTTAAGGGTCTGGACAGGGGGCCGGACTGAAGCTTTCTTT. It is translated as CASSLRVWTGGRTEAFF.